This T cell receptor (beta chain) came from a study of metastatic and nonmetastatic thyroid tumors (dated by TCRdb to between 2020 and 2021). At the level of the whole study: Repertoires were compared across peripheral blood and tumor or nodule tissue samples from malignant and benign thyroid patients. General findings and caveats noted by the study authors: In both blood and tumor samples, malignant tumors were reported to have significantly higher TCR beta diversity than benign nodules.

No patient had received any treatment before thyroid surgery. Using T-cell receptor beta sequencing, the study looked back at clinical samples from patients collected from the early 2010s to the late 2010s. Libraries came from PCR. The run used an Illumina HiSeq 4000. High-throughput sequencing was used to profile the CDR3 region of the TCR beta-chain in every patient. As for the original processing: Drawing on CDR3 differences between clinicopathological groups, the researchers built a classifier meant to tell apart patients with distant-metastatic papillary thyroid cancer. Repertoire diversity was assessed with the Shannon index, and tumor-blood repertoire similarity with the Morisita-Horn index. Using fastp at Q25 and MiXCR, TCRdb reprocessed the public reads and kept productive beta chains. These V and J calls are TCRdb output, not the study's own analysis. A total of over 15,000 clones appear in this sample, 12% of them only once. The ten most abundant clones make up around 15% of the sample.

The germline V gene yields KGHDR for CDR1 and SFDVKD for CDR2. The CDR3 covers 18 residues, taking in both the cysteine and the phenylalanine. Kept here is only the CDR3 DNA, which spans 54 bases and is read in frame from base 1. V is cut by 3 bases and J by 2 bases, and the space between the germline ends is 20 bases. This clone is medium-sized (0.01 to 0.1%) in its sample. Its antigen remains unidentified. No much larger clone is present one base from it, and per-base qualities are unavailable. The sequence was obtained from a female donor with papillary thyroid cancer or a benign thyroid nodule (not recorded which). Some clones in this sample may be carry-over from other donors' samples. The chain was built from TRBV24-1 and TRBJ2-3, with no reliable assignment of the D segment. The sequenced sample was tumor tissue. The DNA sequence follows: TGTGCCACCAGTGATGACGTAAGGCTCGGCTCATCCACAGATACGCAGTATTTT. The translation is CATSDDVRLGSSTDTQYF.